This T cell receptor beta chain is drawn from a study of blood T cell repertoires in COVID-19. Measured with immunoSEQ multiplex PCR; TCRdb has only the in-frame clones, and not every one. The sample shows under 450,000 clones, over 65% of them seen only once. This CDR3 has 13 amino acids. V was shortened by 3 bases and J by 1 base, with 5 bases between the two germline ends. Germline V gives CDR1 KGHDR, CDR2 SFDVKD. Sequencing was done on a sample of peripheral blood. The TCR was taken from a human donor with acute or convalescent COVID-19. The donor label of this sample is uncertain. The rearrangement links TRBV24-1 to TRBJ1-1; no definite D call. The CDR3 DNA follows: TGTGCCACCAGTGATAGACAGAACACTGAAGCTTTCTTT. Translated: CATSDRQNTEAFF.